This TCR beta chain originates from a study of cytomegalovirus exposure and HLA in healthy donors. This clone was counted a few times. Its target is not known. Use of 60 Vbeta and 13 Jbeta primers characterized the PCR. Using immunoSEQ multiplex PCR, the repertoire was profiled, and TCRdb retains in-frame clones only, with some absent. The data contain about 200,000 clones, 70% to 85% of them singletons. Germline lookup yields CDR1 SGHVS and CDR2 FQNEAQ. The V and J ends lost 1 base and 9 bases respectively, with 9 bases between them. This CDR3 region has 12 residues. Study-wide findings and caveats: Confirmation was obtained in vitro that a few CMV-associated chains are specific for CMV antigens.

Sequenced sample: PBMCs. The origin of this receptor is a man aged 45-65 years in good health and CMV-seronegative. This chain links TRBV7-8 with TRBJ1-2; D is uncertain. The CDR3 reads CASSLGRESYTF. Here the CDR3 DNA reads TGTGCCAGCAGCTTAGGGAGGGAAAGCTACACCTTC.